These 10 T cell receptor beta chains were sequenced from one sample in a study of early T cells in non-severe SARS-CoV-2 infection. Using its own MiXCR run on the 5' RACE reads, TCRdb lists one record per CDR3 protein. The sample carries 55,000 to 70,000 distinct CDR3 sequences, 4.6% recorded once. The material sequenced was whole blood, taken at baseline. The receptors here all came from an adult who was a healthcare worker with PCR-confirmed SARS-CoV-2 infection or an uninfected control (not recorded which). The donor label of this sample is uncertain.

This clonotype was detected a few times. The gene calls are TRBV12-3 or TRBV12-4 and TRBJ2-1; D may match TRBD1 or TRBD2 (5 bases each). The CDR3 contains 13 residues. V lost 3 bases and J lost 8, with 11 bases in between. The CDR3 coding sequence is TGTGCCAGCAGTTTGGGGCCCGGGGATGAGCAGTTCTTC. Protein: CASSLGPGDEQFF.

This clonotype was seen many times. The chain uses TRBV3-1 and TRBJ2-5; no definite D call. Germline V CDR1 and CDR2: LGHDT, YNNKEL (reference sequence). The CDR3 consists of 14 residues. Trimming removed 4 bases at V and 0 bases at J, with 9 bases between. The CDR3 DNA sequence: TGTGCCAGCAGCCTACCGGGCCACCAAGAGACCCAGTACTTC. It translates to CASSLPGHQETQYF.

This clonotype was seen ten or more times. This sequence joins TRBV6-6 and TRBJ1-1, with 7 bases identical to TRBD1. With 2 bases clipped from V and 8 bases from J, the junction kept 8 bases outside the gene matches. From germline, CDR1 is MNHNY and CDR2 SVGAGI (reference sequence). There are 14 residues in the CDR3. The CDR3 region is CASSYARTGSEAFF. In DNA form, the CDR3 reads TGTGCCAGCAGTTACGCCCGGACAGGCAGCGAAGCTTTCTTT.

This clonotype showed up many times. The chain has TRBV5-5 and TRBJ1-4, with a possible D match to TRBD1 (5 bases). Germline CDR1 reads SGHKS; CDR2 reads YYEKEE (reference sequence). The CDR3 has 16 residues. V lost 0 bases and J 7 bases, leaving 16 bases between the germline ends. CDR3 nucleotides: TGTGCCAGCAGCTTGGTCGGGGCGATCTGGATTGAAAAACTGTTTTTT. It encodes CASSLVGAIWIEKLFF.

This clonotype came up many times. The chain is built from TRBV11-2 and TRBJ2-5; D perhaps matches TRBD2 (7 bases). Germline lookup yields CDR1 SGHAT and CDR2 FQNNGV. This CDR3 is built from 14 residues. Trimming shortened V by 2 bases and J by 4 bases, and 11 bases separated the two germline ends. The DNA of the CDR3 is TGTGCCAGCAGCTTATCCGGGGGGCTAGAGACCCAGTACTTC. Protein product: CASSLSGGLETQYF. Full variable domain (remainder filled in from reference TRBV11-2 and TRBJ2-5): EAGVAQSPRYKIIEKRQSVAFWCNPISGHATLYWYQQILGQGPKLLIQFQNNGVVDDSQLPKDRFSAERLKGVDSTLKIQPAKLEDSAVYLCASSLSGGLETQYFGPGTRLLVL.

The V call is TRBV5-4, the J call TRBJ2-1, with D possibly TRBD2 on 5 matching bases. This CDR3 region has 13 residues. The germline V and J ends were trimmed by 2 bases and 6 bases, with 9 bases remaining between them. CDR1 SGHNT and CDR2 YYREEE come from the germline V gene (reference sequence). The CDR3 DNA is TGTGCCAGCAGCTTTCTGGGGAGCAATGAGCAGTTCTTC. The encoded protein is CASSFLGSNEQFF. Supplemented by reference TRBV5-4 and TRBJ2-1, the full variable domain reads ETGVTQSPTHLIKTRGQQVTLRCSSQSGHNTVSWYQQALGQGPQFIFQYYREEENGRGNFPPRFSGLQFPNYSSELNVNALELDDSALYLCASSFLGSNEQFFGPGTRLTVL.

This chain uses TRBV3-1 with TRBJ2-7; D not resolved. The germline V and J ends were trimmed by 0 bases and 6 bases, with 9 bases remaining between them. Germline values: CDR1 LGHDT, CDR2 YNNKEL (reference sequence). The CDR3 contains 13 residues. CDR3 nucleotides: TGTGCCAGCAGCCAAGAGCCGAGGACCGAGCAGTACTTC. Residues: CASSQEPRTEQYF.

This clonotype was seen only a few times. The DNA of the CDR3 is TGTGCCAGCAGTTTATCGGGCTGGAACTATGGCTACACCTTC. As protein: CASSLSGWNYGYTF. This chain joins TRBV27 and TRBJ1-2; D gene unclear. The germline V gene encodes CDR1 MNHEY and CDR2 SMNVEV (reference sequence). Trimming removed 0 bases from V and 2 bases from J, with 7 bases in between. CDR3 size: 14 residues.

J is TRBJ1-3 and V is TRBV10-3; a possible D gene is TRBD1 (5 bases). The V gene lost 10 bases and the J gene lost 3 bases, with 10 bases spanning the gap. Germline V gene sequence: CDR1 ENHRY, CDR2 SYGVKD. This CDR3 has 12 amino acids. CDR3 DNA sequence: TGTGCCACCGGGACCGATGGAAACACCATATATTTT. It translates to CATGTDGNTIYF.

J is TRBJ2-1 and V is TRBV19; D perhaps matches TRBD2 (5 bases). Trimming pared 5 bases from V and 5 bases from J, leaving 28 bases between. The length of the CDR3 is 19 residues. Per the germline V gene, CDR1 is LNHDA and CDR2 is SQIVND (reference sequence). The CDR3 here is CASSSGLTRNLGPNNEQFF. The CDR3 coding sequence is TGTGCCAGTAGTTCCGGACTCACCCGAAACCTCGGACCAAACAATGAGCAGTTCTTC.